A selection of T cell receptor beta chains follows, all from one sample in a study of radiation and T cells in renal cell carcinoma. Assay: immunoSEQ multiplex PCR; the TCRdb copy retains only in-frame clones and omits some. The table has approximately 150,000 clones, about 87% seen once; the top ten hold 4.1%. Specimen: blood, collected from a patient whose treatment included radiotherapy and nephrectomy. The receptors originated from a woman in her seventies with renal cell carcinoma. CDR3s include the opening cysteine and the closing phenylalanine or tryptophan. A D gene is named only where the DNA matches it firmly. Size is omitted from some rows. Given values are once, few, many or a class for expanded clones.

>NA|TRBV7-9|TRBJ1-2|NA
TGTGCCAGCAGCTTGGGCTACTATGGCTACACCTTC
CASSLGYYGYTF
>NA|TRBV5-6|TRBJ1-6|NA
TGTGCCAGCAGCTCCTCGTTGAACCTATCACCCCTCCACTTT
CASSSSLNLSPLHF
>NA|TRBV30|TRBJ1-4|NA
TGTGCCTGGAGTCGCGCAGGGCAAGAAAAACTGTTTTTT
CAWSRAGQEKLFF
>NA|TRBV7-2|TRBJ2-1|NA
TGTGCCAGCAGCTTAGGGCCTGAGCAGTTCTTC
CASSLGPEQFF
>once|TRBV6-1|TRBJ2-2|NA
TGTGCCAGCAGTGAAATAGGAGGGGTCGCCGGGGAGCTGTTTTTT
CASSEIGGVAGELFF
>NA|TRBV2|TRBJ1-1|NA
TGTGCCAGCAGGAGGGGTCCAAACACTGAAGCTTTCTTT
CASRRGPNTEAFF
>NA|TRBV19|TRBJ2-1|TRBD2
TGTGCCAGTAACAGCGGGGGGGCCGGGGAGCAGTTCTTC
CASNSGGAGEQFF
>once|TRBV27|TRBJ2-1|NA
TGTGCCAGCAGTCCCCAGCGGCGGAACAATGAGCAGTTCTTC
CASSPQRRNNEQFF
>NA|TRBV20-1|TRBJ1-1|NA
TGCAGTGCCGCCCAGGAGACTGAAGCTTTCTTT
CSAAQETEAFF
>NA|TRBV5-4|TRBJ1-2|TRBD1
TGTGCCAGCAGCACCGGACAGGAAGTCTATGGCTACACCTTC
CASSTGQEVYGYTF
>few|TRBV19|TRBJ1-5|NA
TGTGCCAGTAGTATAGCTGGATCGGGTCAGCCCCAGCATTTT
CASSIAGSGQPQHF
>NA|TRBV11-2|TRBJ1-2|TRBD1
TGTGCCAGCAGCTTAGGGGGACAGACAACGAGGGCCTATGGCTACACCTTC
CASSLGGQTTRAYGYTF
>NA|TRBV29-1|TRBJ1-5|TRBD1
TGCAGCGCCGGGACAGGGGATCAGCCCCAGCATTTT
CSAGTGDQPQHF
>NA|TRBV4-2|TRBJ2-3|TRBD2
TGTGCCAGCAGCCGAGGACTAGCGGGGGCCCGCACAGATACGCAGTATTTT
CASSRGLAGARTDTQYF
>NA|TRBV7-2|TRBJ2-1|NA
TGTGCCAGCAGCTTCGAGGCAGGGGATTACAATGAGCAGTTCTTC
CASSFEAGDYNEQFF
>NA|TRBV28|TRBJ1-6|NA
TGTGCCAGCAGAATGAATTCACCCCTCCACTTT
CASRMNSPLHF
>NA|TRBV10-3|TRBJ2-7|TRBD1
TGTGCCACTATACGGGACAGGGGATCCTACGAGCAGTACTTC
CATIRDRGSYEQYF
>few|TRBV9|TRBJ1-2|NA
TGTGCCAGCAGCGTAACAGGGACGAACTATGGCTACACCTTC
CASSVTGTNYGYTF
>NA|TRBV7-2|TRBJ2-7|NA
TGTGCCAGCAGCTCGCAGGGCTTCGAGCAGTACTTC
CASSSQGFEQYF
>NA|TRBV5-1|TRBJ2-3|TRBD1
TGCGCCAGCAGCCCGGGACAGAGCACAGATACGCAGTATTTT
CASSPGQSTDTQYF
>NA|TRBV5-4|TRBJ2-7|TRBD1
TGTGCCAGCAGCTCCAAGGGACAGGGGATTGGCGAGCAGTACTTC
CASSSKGQGIGEQYF
>NA|TRBV30|TRBJ1-2|NA
TGTGCCTGGAGTGTATATGACAGTCCTAACTATGGCTACACCTTC
CAWSVYDSPNYGYTF
>NA|TRBV9|TRBJ2-5|NA
TGTGCCAGCAGCGGGGGACCGTACCAAGAGACCCAGTACTTC
CASSGGPYQETQYF
>NA|TRBV6-4|TRBJ1-2|NA
TGTGCCAGCTGTAAGCGGGATAGCTATGGCTACACCTTC
CASCKRDSYGYTF
>NA|TRBV11-1|TRBJ2-5|TRBD1
TGTGCCAGCAGCTTAGTTTGGACAGGGCAAGAGACCCAGTACTTC
CASSLVWTGQETQYF
>NA|TRBV5-1|TRBJ1-2|NA
TGCGCCAGCAGCCTAACAGCTTCCGGGAACTATGGCTACACCTTC
CASSLTASGNYGYTF
>NA|TRBV7-9|TRBJ1-1|NA
TGTGCCAGCAGCTCTGGGGACACTTTCAACACTGAAGCTTTCTTT
CASSSGDTFNTEAFF
>NA|TRBV27|TRBJ2-3|TRBD2
TGTGCCAGCAGTTTCGGCGGGGTCGGGGGGACAGATACGCAGTATTTT
CASSFGGVGGTDTQYF
>NA|TRBV5-4|TRBJ1-2|TRBD1
TGTGCCAGCAGCCCCGGACAGGTCTATGGCTACACCTTC
CASSPGQVYGYTF
>NA|TRBV5-1|TRBJ1-3|TRBD1
TGCGCCAGCAGCCAGGGGGTACGTGGAAACACCATATATTTT
CASSQGVRGNTIYF
>NA|TRBV28|TRBJ2-7|NA
TGTGCCAGCAGCCACCGAGGCAGGGTCGACGAGCAGTACTTC
CASSHRGRVDEQYF
>NA|TRBV28|TRBJ1-4|TRBD1
TGTGCCAGCAGCATGACAGGGCAATGGACTGAAAAACTGTTTTTT
CASSMTGQWTEKLFF
>NA|TRBV4-2|TRBJ1-2|NA
TGTGCCAGCAGCCGGAATAGAGGGGACTTTTGGGAAAGCTACACCTTC
CASSRNRGDFWESYTF
>once|TRBV28|TRBJ1-1|TRBD1
TGTGCCAGCAGTTTAGGGACAGACACTGAAGCTTTCTTT
CASSLGTDTEAFF
>NA|TRBV19|TRBJ1-6|NA
TGTGCCAGTAGTCCCGCAGCGAGTTCACCCCTCCACTTT
CASSPAASSPLHF
>NA|TRBV7-2|TRBJ2-6|NA
TGTGCCAGCAGCATACGGGCTTGGGGGGCCAACGTCCTGACTTTC
CASSIRAWGANVLTF